Shown below are 19 T cell receptor beta chains from a single sample sequenced in a study of blood T cells in healthy people across ages. Primed by a sample-barcoded 5' primer and a J-beta primer mix, a second PCR proceeded for 7 to 11 cycles. TCRdb redid the calling of the 5' RACE reads with MiXCR, one entry per CDR3 protein. Found here are 1.5 million to 2 million distinct CDR3 sequences, approximately 28% of them singletons; the top ten hold over 7%. The sample was blood. These TCRs come from a woman aged 30 to 39 in good health.

This clonotype was observed many times. V is TRBV7-2 and J is TRBJ2-5; tentatively, D is TRBD2 (6 bases). Trimming stripped 4 bases from V and 5 bases from J, with 17 bases between. This CDR3 is built from 15 residues. Germline V gene data show CDR1 as SGHTA and CDR2 as FQGNSA. The CDR3 protein is CASSSTYTSQETQYF. The CDR3 bases are TGTGCCAGCAGCTCAACATATACTAGCCAGGAGACCCAGTACTTC.

This clonotype was found a few times. This chain links TRBV6-5 with TRBJ2-7, with 11 bases matching TRBD2. J gave up 4 bases and V 5 bases, and 7 bases lay outside the gene matches. Per germline, CDR1 MNHEY and CDR2 SVGAGI. This CDR3 is 15 amino acids long. CDR3 DNA: TGTGCCAGCAGTGAACTAGCGGGAGTGGAATACGAGCAGTACTTC. This gives the protein CASSELAGVEYEQYF.

V is TRBV12-3 or TRBV12-4 and J is TRBJ2-3; possibly TRBD2 for D (6 bases). The V end was cut by 2 bases, the J end by 2 bases, with 14 bases between. This CDR3 spans 16 amino acids. The CDR3 nucleotides are TGTGCCAGCAGTTTAAAGCGGGCGCGGCCCACAGATACGCAGTATTTT. Protein: CASSLKRARPTDTQYF.

The chain has TRBV7-9 and TRBJ1-2; tentatively, D is TRBD1 (5 bases). V lost 5 bases and J 8 bases, leaving 12 bases between the germline ends. The CDR3 consists of 12 residues. Germline V gives CDR1 SEHNR, CDR2 FQNEAQ (reference sequence). DNA for the CDR3: TGTGCCAGCAGCCCGGAGGCAGGGGGCTACACCTTC. Protein: CASSPEAGGYTF.

As to this clonotype: At one end the junction does not follow the germline gene, possibly because of a read error. The V call is TRBV20-1, the J call TRBJ2-1, with a possible D match to TRBD2 (6 bases). There are 14 residues in the CDR3. Germline values: CDR1 DFQATT, CDR2 SNEGSKA (reference sequence). The chain's CDR3 is CSASPPGAYNGQFF. In DNA, the CDR3 is TGCAGTGCTAGCCCCCCGGGAGCCTACAATGGGCAGTTCTTC.

V usage is TRBV18 and J usage is TRBJ1-1; 7 bases align to TRBD1. The CDR3 is 16 residues long. V was clipped by 2 bases and J by 1 base; unmatched bases: 7. The germline V gene encodes CDR1 KGHSH and CDR2 LQKENI. CDR3 DNA: TGTGCCAGCTCACCATCGACAGGGCCGGGGAACACTGAAGCTTTCTTT. Encoded protein: CASSPSTGPGNTEAFF. Using reference TRBV18 and TRBJ1-1 for the parts outside the CDR3, the full variable domain is NAGVMQNPRHLVRRRGQEARLRCSPMKGHSHVYWYRQLPEEGLKFMVYLQKENIIDESGMPKERFSAEFPKEGPSILRIQQVVRGDSAAYFCASSPSTGPGNTEAFFGQGTRLTVV.

Regarding this clonotype: A far larger clone is only one base removed, so a read error is likely. The chain employs TRBV7-9 and TRBJ2-1, with D maybe TRBD1 (5 bases). The germline V gene encodes CDR1 SEHNR and CDR2 FQNEAQ (reference sequence). This CDR3 is 15 amino acids long. The chain's CDR3 is CASSPQGSSYNEQLF. As DNA, the CDR3 is TGTGCCAGCAGCCCTCAGGGAAGCTCCTACAATGAGCAGCTCTTC.

The chain carries TRBV12-3 or TRBV12-4 and TRBJ1-5; a possible D gene is TRBD1 (5 bases). V was shortened by 2 bases and J by 6 bases, with 14 bases between the two germline ends. This CDR3 contains 15 residues. Here the CDR3 reads CASSLSGEGVQPQHF. DNA for the CDR3: TGTGCCAGCAGTTTATCGGGGGAGGGAGTTCAGCCCCAGCATTTT.

The rearrangement links TRBV6-2 or TRBV6-3 to TRBJ1-2; a possible D gene is TRBD1 (6 bases). This CDR3 region has 13 residues. The germline V gene has CDR1 MNHEY and CDR2 SVGEGT. Between the trimmed V and J ends, which lost 10 bases and 8 bases, there was a span of 20 bases. The CDR3 region is CAISRDTTGGYTF. CDR3 DNA: TGTGCCATCTCCCGGGACACGACGGGCGGCTACACCTTC.

About this clonotype itself: The conserved phenylalanine or tryptophan is not found at the CDR3 terminus, so this likely reflects a read error. The genes are TRBV29-1 and TRBJ2-1, with 9 bases matching TRBD1. The CDR3 length is 12 residues. Germline V gene sequence: CDR1 SQVTM, CDR2 ANQGSEA. J lost 10 bases, V lost 7 bases, and 8 bases had no gene match. The CDR3: CSEGQGIEEQFC. CDR3 nucleotides: TGCAGCGAGGGACAGGGCATCGAGGAGCAGTTCTGC.

The chain has TRBV10-3 and TRBJ2-4, with D possibly matching TRBD1 (6 bases). The DNA end is a closer match to TRBJ2-7, so the J assignment may be wrong. Germline lookup yields CDR1 ENHRY and CDR2 SYGVKD. This CDR3 is 13 amino acids long. As DNA, the CDR3 is TGTGCCATCAGGGATGGCAGGGGTTACGAGCAGTACTTC. Its translation: CAIRDGRGYEQYF.

The chain uses TRBV7-9 and TRBJ2-3; D is tentatively TRBD1 or TRBD2 (5 bases each). The CDR3 is 16 residues long. Trimming took off 2 bases at V and 5 bases at J, with 17 bases between the two ends. Germline assignment: CDR1 SEHNR and CDR2 FQNEAQ (reference sequence). DNA for the CDR3: TGTGCCAGCAGCTTAATGGGACGGAGCAGGTTAGATACGCAGTATTTT. Protein sequence: CASSLMGRSRLDTQYF.

Comments on this clonotype: This may be a read error, as it is one base from a much larger clone. V usage is TRBV9 and J usage is TRBJ2-3; D remains ambiguous. Trimming pared 4 bases from V and 6 bases from J, leaving 9 bases between. The CDR3 spans 12 residues. Germline V gene data show CDR1 as SGDLS and CDR2 as YYNGEE. The DNA for the CDR3 is TGTGCCAGCAGCCCTATGAAGGATACGCAGTATTTT. Protein sequence: CASSPMKDTQYF.

This clonotype was seen a few times. This rearrangement joins TRBV6-5 to TRBJ2-2; D perhaps matches TRBD1 (5 bases). The CDR3 covers 13 residues. Trimming took 6 bases from V and 6 from J, leaving 11 bases between them. The germline CDR1 and CDR2 sequences are MNHEY and SVGAGI. CDR3 sequence: CASRMDTPGELFF. The CDR3 DNA reads as TGTGCCAGCAGGATGGACACCCCCGGGGAGCTGTTTTTT.

The genes are TRBV20-1 and TRBJ2-1; 7 nucleotides align to TRBD2. The trim removed 3 bases at V and 6 bases at J, leaving 11 bases unmatched. The germline V gene encodes CDR1 DFQATT and CDR2 SNEGSKA (reference sequence). This CDR3 has 15 amino acids. The CDR3 reads CSASARLAEGNEQFF. The CDR3 DNA is TGCAGTGCTAGCGCCCGACTAGCAGAGGGCAATGAGCAGTTCTTC.

This clonotype was detected ten times or more. The chain couples TRBV29-1 to TRBJ2-5; 12 nucleotides match TRBD2. V was pared by 7 bases and J by 5 bases, with 8 bases of the junction left unmatched. Germline CDR1 reads SQVTM; CDR2 reads ANQGSEA. The CDR3 is 14 amino acids. The CDR3 loop is CSGGRTSGAETQYF. CDR3 DNA: TGCAGCGGAGGCCGGACTAGCGGGGCGGAGACCCAGTACTTC.

Concerning this clonotype: A much larger clone differs by one base, so this may be a read error. This chain joins TRBV20-1 and TRBJ2-1, with 9 bases fitting TRBD2. The end of the DNA fits TRBJ2-7 better, so the J call may be wrong. The CDR3 totals 16 residues. Germline CDR1 is DFQATT and CDR2 is SNEGSKA (reference sequence). The CDR3: CSARGLADFSYNEQYF. CDR3 in DNA: TGCAGTGCTAGAGGACTAGCGGACTTCTCCTACAATGAGCAGTACTTC.

V and J are TRBV28 and TRBJ1-5; 10 bases are a match to TRBD1. The CDR3 has 17 amino acids. Germline values: CDR1 MDHEN, CDR2 SYDVKM. After removal of 3 bases from V and 2 bases from J, the junction contained 7 bases not matched to a gene. CDR3 bases: TGTGCCAGCAGTTTGCGTGGGACAGGGGTTGGCAATCAGCCCCAGCATTTT. Amino acids: CASSLRGTGVGNQPQHF.

This clonotype was detected once. The rearrangement links TRBV11-2 to TRBJ2-2; 8 bases are shared with TRBD2. Germline V gene sequence: CDR1 SGHAT, CDR2 FQNNGV. V shed 4 bases and J 1 base; nucleotides not matched to a gene: 5. This CDR3 spans 16 amino acids. The CDR3 loop reads CASSSLAGQNTGELFF. The CDR3 coding sequence is TGTGCCAGCAGCTCTCTAGCGGGCCAGAACACCGGGGAGCTGTTTTTT.